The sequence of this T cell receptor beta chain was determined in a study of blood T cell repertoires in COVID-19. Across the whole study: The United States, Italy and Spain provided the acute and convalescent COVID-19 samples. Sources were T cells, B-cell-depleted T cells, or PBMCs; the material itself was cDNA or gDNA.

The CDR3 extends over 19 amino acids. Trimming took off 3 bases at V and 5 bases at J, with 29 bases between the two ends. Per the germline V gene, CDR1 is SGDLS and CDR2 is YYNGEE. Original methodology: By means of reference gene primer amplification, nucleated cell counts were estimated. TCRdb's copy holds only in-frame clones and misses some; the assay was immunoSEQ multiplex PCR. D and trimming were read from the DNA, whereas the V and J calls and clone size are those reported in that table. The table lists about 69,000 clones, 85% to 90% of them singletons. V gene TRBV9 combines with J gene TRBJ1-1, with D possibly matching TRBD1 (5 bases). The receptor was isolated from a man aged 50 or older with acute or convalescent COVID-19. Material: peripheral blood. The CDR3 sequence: CASSARLRASDRRLTEAFF. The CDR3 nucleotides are TGTGCCAGCAGCGCGAGACTTCGGGCCTCCGACAGAAGATTAACTGAAGCTTTCTTT.